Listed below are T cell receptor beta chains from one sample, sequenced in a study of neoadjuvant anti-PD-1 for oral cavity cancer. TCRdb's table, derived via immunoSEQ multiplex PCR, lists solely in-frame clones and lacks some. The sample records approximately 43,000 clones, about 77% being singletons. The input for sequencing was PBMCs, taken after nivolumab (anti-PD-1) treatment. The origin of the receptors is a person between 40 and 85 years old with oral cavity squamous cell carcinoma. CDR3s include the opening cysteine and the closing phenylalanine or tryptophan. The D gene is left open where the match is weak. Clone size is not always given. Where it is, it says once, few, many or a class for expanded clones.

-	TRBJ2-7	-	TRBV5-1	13	CASRMGRAYEQYF	TGCGCCAGCAGGATGGGTCGGGCCTACGAGCAGTACTTC
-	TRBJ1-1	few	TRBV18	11	CASSADSEAFF	TGTGCCAGCTCAGCGGACAGTGAAGCTTTCTTT
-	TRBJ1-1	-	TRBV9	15	CASSVPQGRNTEAFF	TGTGCCAGCAGCGTTCCCCAGGGGAGGAACACTGAAGCTTTCTTT
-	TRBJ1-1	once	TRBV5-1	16	CASSPRGVSTNTEAFF	TGCGCCAGCAGCCCGAGGGGGGTTTCCACGAACACTGAAGCTTTCTTT
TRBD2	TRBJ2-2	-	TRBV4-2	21	CASSQGVGTSGAKANTGELFF	TGTGCCAGCAGCCAAGGGGTCGGGACTAGCGGGGCTAAAGCGAACACCGGGGAGCTGTTTTTT
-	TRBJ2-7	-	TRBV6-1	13	CASSGSGLHEQYF	TGTGCCAGCAGTGGATCAGGGTTGCACGAGCAGTACTTC
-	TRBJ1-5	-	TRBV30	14	CAWRAGHSNQPQHF	TGTGCCTGGAGGGCAGGGCATAGCAATCAGCCCCAGCATTTT
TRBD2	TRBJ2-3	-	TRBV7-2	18	CASSPRRTSGGSADTQYF	TGTGCCAGCAGCCCTAGACGGACTAGCGGGGGCTCGGCAGATACGCAGTATTTT
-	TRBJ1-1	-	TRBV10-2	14	CASIDWGGNTEAFF	TGCGCCAGCATTGATTGGGGGGGGAACACTGAAGCTTTCTTT
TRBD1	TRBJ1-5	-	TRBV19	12	CASTGGNQPQHF	TGTGCCAGCACAGGGGGAAACCAGCCCCAGCATTTT
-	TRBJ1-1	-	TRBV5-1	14	CASSHGRRSTEAFF	TGCGCCAGCAGCCATGGACGCAGAAGTACTGAAGCTTTCTTT
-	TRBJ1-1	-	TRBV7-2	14	CASSLGIGNTEAFF	TGTGCCAGCAGCTTAGGAATCGGGAACACTGAAGCTTTCTTT
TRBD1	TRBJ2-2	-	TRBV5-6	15	CASSLVQGDTGELFF	TGTGCCAGCAGCTTGGTACAGGGGGATACCGGGGAGCTGTTTTTT
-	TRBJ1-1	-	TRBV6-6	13	CATWRVLNTEAFF	TGTGCCACCTGGAGGGTTCTGAACACTGAAGCTTTCTTT
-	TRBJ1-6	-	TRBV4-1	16	CASSQGQSSYNSPLHF	TGCGCCAGCAGCCAGGGACAAAGCTCCTATAATTCACCCCTCCACTTT
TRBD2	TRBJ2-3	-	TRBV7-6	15	CASSSRGDYTDTQYF	TGTGCCAGCAGTTCACGGGGGGACTACACAGATACGCAGTATTTT
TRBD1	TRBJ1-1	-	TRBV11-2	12	CASSLDRPEAFF	TGTGCCAGCAGCTTGGACAGGCCTGAAGCTTTCTTT
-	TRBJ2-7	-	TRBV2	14	CASSGTSVSYEQYF	TGTGCCAGCAGTGGGACTTCGGTTTCCTACGAGCAGTACTTC
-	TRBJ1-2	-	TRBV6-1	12	CASSAGNYGYTF	TGTGCCAGCAGCGCAGGGAACTATGGCTACACCTTC
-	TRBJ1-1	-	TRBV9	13	CASSGTGYTEAFF	TGTGCCAGCAGCGGCACGGGTTACACTGAAGCTTTCTTT
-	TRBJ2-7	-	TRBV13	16	CASSLATGPRSYEQYF	TGTGCCAGCAGCTTAGCCACAGGACCGAGATCCTACGAGCAGTACTTC
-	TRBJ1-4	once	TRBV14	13	CASSRFSNEKLFF	TGTGCCAGCAGCCGCTTCTCTAATGAAAAACTGTTTTTT
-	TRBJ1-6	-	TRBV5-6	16	CASSFGLSSYNSPLHF	TGTGCCAGCAGCTTCGGCTTGAGCTCCTATAATTCACCCCTCCACTTT
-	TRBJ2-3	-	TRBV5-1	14	CASSFDLPTDTQYF	TGCGCCAGCAGCTTCGACTTGCCCACAGATACGCAGTATTTT
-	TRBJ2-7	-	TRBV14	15	CASSQGAGRRHEQYF	TGTGCCAGCAGCCAAGGGGCTGGTAGGCGCCACGAGCAGTACTTC
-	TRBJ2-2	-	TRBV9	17	CASTPLGGGSNTGELFF	TGTGCCAGCACCCCGCTAGGGGGAGGATCGAACACCGGGGAGCTGTTTTTT
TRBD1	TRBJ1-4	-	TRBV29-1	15	CSVRRTGEINEKLFF	TGCAGCGTCCGTCGGACAGGGGAGATTAATGAAAAACTGTTTTTT
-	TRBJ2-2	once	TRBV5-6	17	CASSPTRSGWNTGELFF	TGTGCCAGCAGCCCGACAAGGAGCGGGTGGAACACCGGGGAGCTGTTTTTT
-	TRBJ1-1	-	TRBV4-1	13	CASSQGRGTEAFF	TGCGCCAGCAGCCAAGGGAGGGGAACTGAAGCTTTCTTT
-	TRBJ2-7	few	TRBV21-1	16	CASSIRTRLSSYEQYF	TGTGCCAGCAGCATCCGGACGCGGCTGAGCTCCTACGAGCAGTACTTC
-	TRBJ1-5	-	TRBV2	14	CASNRDYSNQPQHF	TGTGCCAGCAATAGGGATTACAGCAATCAGCCCCAGCATTTT
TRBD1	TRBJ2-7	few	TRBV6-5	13	CASSYTGDYEQYF	TGTGCCAGCAGTTACACAGGGGACTACGAGCAGTACTTC
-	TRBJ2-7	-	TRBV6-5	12	CASSDEKSNLYF	TGTGCCAGCAGTGACGAGAAAAGCAACCTGTACTTC
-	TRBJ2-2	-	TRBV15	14	CATNRDLTTGELFF	TGTGCCACTAATAGGGACCTGACCACCGGGGAGCTGTTTTTT
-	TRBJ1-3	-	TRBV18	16	CASSFYGADLGNTIYF	TGTGCCAGCTCCTTCTACGGGGCCGACTTAGGAAACACCATATATTTT
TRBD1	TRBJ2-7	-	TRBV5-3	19	CARTPVETGGPRGPYEQYF	TGTGCCAGAACCCCAGTCGAGACAGGGGGCCCAAGGGGGCCTTACGAGCAGTACTTC
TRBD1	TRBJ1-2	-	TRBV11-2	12	CASSARGGGYTF	TGTGCCAGCAGCGCCAGGGGGGGTGGCTACACCTTC
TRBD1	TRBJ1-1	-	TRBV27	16	CASSPTQGALNTEAFF	TGTGCCAGCAGTCCGACGCAGGGGGCTCTAAACACTGAAGCTTTCTTT
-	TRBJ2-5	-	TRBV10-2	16	CASSESVQLARETQYF	TGCGCCAGCAGTGAGTCAGTACAGCTAGCGCGGGAGACCCAGTACTTC
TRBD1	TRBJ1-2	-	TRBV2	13	CASYYRDRDGYTF	TGTGCCAGCTATTACCGGGACAGGGATGGCTACACCTTC
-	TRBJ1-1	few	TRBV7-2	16	CASSFFWGFMNTEAFF	TGTGCCAGCAGCTTCTTCTGGGGTTTTATGAACACTGAAGCTTTCTTT
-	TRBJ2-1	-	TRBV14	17	CASSHPAAGRLYNEQFF	TGTGCCAGCAGCCATCCCGCGGCAGGGAGGCTCTACAATGAGCAGTTCTTC
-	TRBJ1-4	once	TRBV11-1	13	CASSRGTSEKLFF	TGTGCCAGCAGCCGAGGGACTTCTGAAAAACTGTTTTTT
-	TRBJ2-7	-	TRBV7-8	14	CASSSGGPSYEQYF	TGTGCCAGCAGCTCCGGAGGCCCCTCCTACGAGCAGTACTTC
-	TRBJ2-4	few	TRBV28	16	CASSLGGPLAKNIQYF	TGTGCCAGCAGTCTTGGGGGACCTCTAGCCAAAAACATTCAGTACTTC
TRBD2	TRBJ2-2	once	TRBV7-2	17	CASSATLAGGRGGELFF	TGTGCCAGCAGCGCCACACTAGCGGGGGGGCGAGGCGGGGAGCTGTTTTTT
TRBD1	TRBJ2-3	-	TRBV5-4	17	CASSSWTGFSSTDTQYF	TGTGCCAGCAGCTCCTGGACAGGTTTTTCTAGCACAGATACGCAGTATTTT
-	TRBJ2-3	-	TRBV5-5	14	CASSLAGYSDTQYF	TGTGCCAGCAGCTTGGCTGGGTATTCAGATACGCAGTATTTT
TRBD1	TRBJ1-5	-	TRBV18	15	CASSPYQGAEQPQHF	TGTGCCAGCTCACCTTATCAGGGGGCTGAACAGCCCCAGCATTTT
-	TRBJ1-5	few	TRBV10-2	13	CASSEWGNQPQHF	TGCGCCAGCAGTGAGTGGGGCAATCAGCCCCAGCATTTT
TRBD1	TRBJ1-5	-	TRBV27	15	CASSWDSGGNQPQHF	TGTGCCAGCAGCTGGGACAGTGGGGGCAATCAGCCCCAGCATTTT
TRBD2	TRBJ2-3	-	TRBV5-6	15	CASSLPGGDTDTQYF	TGTGCCAGCAGCTTGCCGGGAGGGGACACAGATACGCAGTATTTT
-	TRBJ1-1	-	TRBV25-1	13	CASSEREATEAFF	TGTGCCAGCAGCGAACGAGAAGCTACTGAAGCTTTCTTT
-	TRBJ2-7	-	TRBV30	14	CAWIPAGPTGEQYF	TGTGCCTGGATCCCAGCCGGACCAACGGGGGAGCAGTACTTC
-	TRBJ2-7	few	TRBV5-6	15	CASSLQGPGTGEQYF	TGTGCCAGCAGCTTGCAGGGGCCGGGAACGGGGGAGCAGTACTTC
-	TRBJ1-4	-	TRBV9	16	CASSVRDEPLSEKLFF	TGTGCCAGCAGCGTTCGGGACGAGCCCTTAAGCGAAAAACTGTTTTTT
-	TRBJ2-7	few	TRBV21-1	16	CASSGPTRTFSYEQYF	TGTGCCAGCAGCGGCCCTACTAGGACCTTCTCCTACGAGCAGTACTTC
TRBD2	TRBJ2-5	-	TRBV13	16	CASSLRWGGYQETQYF	TGTGCCAGCAGCTTAAGATGGGGGGGGTATCAAGAGACCCAGTACTTC
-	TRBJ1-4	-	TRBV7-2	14	CASSFRAAGEKLFF	TGTGCCAGCAGCTTCCGGGCGGCTGGGGAAAAACTGTTTTTT
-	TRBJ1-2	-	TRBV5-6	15	CASSRTTGTKYGYTF	TGTGCCAGCAGCCGTACTACCGGGACAAAATATGGCTACACCTTC